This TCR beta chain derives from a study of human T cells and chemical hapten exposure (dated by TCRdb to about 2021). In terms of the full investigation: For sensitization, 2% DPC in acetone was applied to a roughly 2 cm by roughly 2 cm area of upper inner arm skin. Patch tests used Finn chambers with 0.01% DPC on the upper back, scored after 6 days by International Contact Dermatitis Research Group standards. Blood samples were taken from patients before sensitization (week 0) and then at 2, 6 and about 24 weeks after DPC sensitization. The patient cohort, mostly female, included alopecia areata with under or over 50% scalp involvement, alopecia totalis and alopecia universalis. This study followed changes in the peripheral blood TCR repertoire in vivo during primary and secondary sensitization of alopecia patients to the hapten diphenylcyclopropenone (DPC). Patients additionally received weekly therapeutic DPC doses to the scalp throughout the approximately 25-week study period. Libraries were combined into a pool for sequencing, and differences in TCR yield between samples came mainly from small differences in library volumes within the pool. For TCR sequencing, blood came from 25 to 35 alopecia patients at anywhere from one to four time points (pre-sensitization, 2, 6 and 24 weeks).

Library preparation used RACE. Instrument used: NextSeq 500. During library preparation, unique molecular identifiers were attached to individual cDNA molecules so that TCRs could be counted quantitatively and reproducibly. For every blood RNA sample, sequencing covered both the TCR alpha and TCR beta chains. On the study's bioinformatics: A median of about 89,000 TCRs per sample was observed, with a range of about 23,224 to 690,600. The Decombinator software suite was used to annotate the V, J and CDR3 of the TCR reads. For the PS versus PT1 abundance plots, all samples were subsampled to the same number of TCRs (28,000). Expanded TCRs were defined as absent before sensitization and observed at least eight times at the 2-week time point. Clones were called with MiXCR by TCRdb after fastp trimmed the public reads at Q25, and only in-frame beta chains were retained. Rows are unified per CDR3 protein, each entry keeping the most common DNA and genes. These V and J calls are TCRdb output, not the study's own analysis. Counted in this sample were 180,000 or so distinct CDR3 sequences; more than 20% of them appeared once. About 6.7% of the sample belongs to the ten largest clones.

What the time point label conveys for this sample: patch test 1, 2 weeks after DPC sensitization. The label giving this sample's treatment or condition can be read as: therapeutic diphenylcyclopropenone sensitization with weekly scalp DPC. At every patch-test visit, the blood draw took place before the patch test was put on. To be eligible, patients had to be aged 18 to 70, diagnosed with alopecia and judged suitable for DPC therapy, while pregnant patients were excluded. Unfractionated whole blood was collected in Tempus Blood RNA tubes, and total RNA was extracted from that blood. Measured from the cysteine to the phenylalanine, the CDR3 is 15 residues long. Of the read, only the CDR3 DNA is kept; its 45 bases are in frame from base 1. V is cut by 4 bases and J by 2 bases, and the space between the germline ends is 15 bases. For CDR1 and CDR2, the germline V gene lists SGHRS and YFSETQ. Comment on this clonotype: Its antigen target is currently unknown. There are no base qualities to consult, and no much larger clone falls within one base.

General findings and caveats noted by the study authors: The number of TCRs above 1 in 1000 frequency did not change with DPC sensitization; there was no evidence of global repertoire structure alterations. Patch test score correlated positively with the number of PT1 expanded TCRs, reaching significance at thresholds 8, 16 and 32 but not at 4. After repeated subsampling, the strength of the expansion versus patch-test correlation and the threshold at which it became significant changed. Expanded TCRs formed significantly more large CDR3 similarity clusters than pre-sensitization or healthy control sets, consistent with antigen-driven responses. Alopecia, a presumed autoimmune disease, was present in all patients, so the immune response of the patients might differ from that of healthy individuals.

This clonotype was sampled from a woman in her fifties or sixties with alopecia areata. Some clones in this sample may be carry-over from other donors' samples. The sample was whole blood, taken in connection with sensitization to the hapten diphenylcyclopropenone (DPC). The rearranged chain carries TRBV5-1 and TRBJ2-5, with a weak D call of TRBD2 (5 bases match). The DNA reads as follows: TGCGCCAGCAGCCCCGGGGTAGCACAGCAAGAGACCCAGTACTTC. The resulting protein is CASSPGVAQQETQYF.